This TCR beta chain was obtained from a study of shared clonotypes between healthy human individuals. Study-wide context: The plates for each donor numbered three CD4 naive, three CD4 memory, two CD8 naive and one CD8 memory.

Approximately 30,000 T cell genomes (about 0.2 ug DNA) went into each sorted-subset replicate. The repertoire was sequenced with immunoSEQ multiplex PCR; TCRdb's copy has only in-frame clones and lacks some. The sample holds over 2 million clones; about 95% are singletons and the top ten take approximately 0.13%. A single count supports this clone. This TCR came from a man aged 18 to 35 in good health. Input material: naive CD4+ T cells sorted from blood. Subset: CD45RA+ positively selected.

The CDR3 sequence is CASSQDMKGGGQYF. CDR3 DNA sequence: TGCGCCAGCAGCCAAGATATGAAGGGAGGGGGGCAGTATTTT. The chain employs TRBV4-3 and TRBJ2-3; possible D gene TRBD2, 7 bases. The germline gives CDR1 LGHNA, CDR2 YSLEER. Trimming cost V 0 bases and J 11 bases, with 15 bases left between them. This CDR3 region has 14 residues.